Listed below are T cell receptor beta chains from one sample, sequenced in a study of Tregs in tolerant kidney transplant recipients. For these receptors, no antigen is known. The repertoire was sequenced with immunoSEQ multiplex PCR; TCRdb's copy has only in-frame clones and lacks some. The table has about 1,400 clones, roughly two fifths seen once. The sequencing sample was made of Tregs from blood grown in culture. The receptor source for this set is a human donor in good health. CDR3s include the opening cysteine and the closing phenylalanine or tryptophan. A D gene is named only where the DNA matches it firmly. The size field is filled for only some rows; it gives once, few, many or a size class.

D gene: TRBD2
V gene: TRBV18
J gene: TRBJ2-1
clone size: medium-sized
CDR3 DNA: TGTGCCAGCTCACGGGGACTAGCGGGTTTCAATGAGCAGTTCTTC
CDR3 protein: CASSRGLAGFNEQFF

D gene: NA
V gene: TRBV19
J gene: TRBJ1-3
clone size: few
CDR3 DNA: TGTGCCAGTACAGGAACGCCCGGAAACACCATATATTTT
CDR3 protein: CASTGTPGNTIYF

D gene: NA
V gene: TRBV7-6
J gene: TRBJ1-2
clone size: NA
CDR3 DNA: TGTGCCAGCAGTTATCCCGGGATCTATGGCTACACCTTC
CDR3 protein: CASSYPGIYGYTF

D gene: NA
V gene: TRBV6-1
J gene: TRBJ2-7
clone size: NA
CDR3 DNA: TGTGCCAGCAGTGAAGAACCCAGATCCTACGAGCAGTACTTC
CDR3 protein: CASSEEPRSYEQYF

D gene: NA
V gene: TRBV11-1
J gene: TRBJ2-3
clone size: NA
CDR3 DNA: TGTGCCAGCAGCCCAGGGCGTGGCACAGATACGCAGTATTTT
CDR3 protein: CASSPGRGTDTQYF

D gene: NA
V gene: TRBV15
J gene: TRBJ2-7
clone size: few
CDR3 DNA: TGTGCCACCAGCAGAGGAGGACGGGGATATAATGAGCAGTACTTC
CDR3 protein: CATSRGGRGYNEQYF

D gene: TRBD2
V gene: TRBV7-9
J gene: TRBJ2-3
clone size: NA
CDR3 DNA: TGTGCCAGCAGCCCGCGGGGGTACACAGATACGCAGTATTTT
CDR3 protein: CASSPRGYTDTQYF

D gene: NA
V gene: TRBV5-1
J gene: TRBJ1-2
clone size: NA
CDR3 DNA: TGCGCCAGCAGCTTGGAAGGGAATTATGGCTACACCTTC
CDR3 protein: CASSLEGNYGYTF

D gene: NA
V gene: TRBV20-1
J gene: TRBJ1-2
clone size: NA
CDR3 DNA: TGCAGTGTCCCAGGGGAGGGAAGCTACACCTTC
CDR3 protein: CSVPGEGSYTF

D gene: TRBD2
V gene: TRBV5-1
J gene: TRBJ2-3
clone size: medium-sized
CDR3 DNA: TGCGCCAGCAGGCGTCGGGGGGGAGGCTGGTCAGATACGCAGTATTTT
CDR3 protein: CASRRRGGGWSDTQYF

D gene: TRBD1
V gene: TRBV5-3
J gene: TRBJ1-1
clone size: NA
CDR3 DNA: TGCGCCAGCAGCTTTCGACAGGGCTTGAACACTGAAGCTTTCTTT
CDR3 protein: CASSFRQGLNTEAFF

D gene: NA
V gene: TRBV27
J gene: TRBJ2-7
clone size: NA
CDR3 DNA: TGTGCCAGCAGTCGGCAGTCGGGGTTCGACGAGCAGTACTTC
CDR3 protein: CASSRQSGFDEQYF

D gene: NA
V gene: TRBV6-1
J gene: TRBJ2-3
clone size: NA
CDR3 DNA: TGTGCCAGCAGTGAATCTGAGTATTACCTGAAAAAGACAGATACGCAGTATTTT
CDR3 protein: CASSESEYYLKKTDTQYF

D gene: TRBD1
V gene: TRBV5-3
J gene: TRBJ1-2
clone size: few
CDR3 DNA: TGTGCCAGCAGCAAAGGGACAGGTGATGGCTACACCTTC
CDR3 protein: CASSKGTGDGYTF

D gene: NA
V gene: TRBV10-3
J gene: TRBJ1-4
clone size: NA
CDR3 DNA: TGTGCCACCCGCGGACGGATTGGGACTAATGAAAAACTGTTTTTT
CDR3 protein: CATRGRIGTNEKLFF

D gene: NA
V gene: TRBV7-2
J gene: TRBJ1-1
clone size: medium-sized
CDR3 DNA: TGTGCCAGCAGCTACCAGACGGGGTTAGGGACTGAAGCTTTCTTT
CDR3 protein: CASSYQTGLGTEAFF

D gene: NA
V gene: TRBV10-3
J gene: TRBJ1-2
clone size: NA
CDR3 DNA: TGTGCCAGCAGTAGGGGGTTTTATGGCTACACCTTC
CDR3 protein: CASSRGFYGYTF

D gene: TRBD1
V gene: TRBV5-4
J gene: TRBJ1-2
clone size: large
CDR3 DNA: TGTGCCAGCAGCAAAGGGACAGGTGATGGCTACACCTTC
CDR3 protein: CASSKGTGDGYTF

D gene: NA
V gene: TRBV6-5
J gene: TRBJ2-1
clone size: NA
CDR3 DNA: TGTGCCAGCACTAGAGGAGGGGGCAATGAGCAGTTCTTC
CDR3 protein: CASTRGGGNEQFF

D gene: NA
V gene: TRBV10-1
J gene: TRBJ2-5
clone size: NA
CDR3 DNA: TGCGCCAGCAGGGCGGAGACCCAGTACTTC
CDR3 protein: CASRAETQYF

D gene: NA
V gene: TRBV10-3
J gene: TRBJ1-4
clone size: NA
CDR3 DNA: TGTGCCAGCAGTTACTCGGGGATAGGCGCGGAAAAACTGTTTTTT
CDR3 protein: CASSYSGIGAEKLFF

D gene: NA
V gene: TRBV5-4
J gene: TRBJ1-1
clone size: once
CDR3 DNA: TGTGCCAGCAGCTTATACGGCGTAGGACGCTATGAAGCTTTCTTT
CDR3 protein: CASSLYGVGRYEAFF

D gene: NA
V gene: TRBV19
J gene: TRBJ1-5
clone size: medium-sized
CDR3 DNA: TGTGCCAGTAGTCGGGAATGGGGTCAGCCCCAGCATTTT
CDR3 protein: CASSREWGQPQHF

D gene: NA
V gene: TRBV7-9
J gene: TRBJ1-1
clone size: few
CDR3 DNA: TGTGCCAGCAGCTTAGGCGTCCCACTGGGGGCGCCTGAAGCTTTCTTT
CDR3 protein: CASSLGVPLGAPEAFF

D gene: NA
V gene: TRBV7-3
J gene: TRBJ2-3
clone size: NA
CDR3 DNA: TGTGCCAGCAGCCCCCAGACTACCACAGATACGCAGTATTTT
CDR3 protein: CASSPQTTTDTQYF

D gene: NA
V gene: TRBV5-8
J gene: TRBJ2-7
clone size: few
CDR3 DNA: TGTGCCAGCAGCCGATCAGGCACAAGGTCCTACGAGCAGTACTTC
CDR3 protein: CASSRSGTRSYEQYF

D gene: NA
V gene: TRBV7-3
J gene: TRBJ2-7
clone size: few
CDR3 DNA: TGTGCCAGCAGCTCCGGGTCGATATTAAACTACGAGCAGTACTTC
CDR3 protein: CASSSGSILNYEQYF

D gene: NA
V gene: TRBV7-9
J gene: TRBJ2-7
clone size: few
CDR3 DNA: TGTGCCAGCAGCTTAAACAGCTACGAGCAGTACTTC
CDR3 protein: CASSLNSYEQYF

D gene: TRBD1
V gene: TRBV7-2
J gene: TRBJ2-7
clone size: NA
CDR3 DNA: TGTGCCAGCAGCTTAACGAGGGGGCTACGCTACGAGCAGTACTTC
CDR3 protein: CASSLTRGLRYEQYF

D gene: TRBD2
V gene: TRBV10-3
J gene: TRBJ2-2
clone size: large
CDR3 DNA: TGTGCCATCAGTGGCAGGACTAGCCACGGGGAGCTGTTTTTT
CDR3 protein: CAISGRTSHGELFF